Listed below are T cell receptor beta chains from one sample, sequenced in a study of blood T cell repertoires in COVID-19. Repertoires were generated with immunoSEQ multiplex PCR, while TCRdb's copy carries only in-frame clones and drops some. Found here are 150,000 to 200,000 clones, 90% of them singletons; the top ten hold 0.5% to 0.65%. Input material: peripheral blood. These receptor sequences come from a man aged 50 to 59 with acute or convalescent COVID-19. The CDR3 runs from the conserved cysteine through the conserved F or W. The order of the fields is J gene, D gene, CDR3 length, V gene, clone size, CDR3 DNA, CDR3 protein. D genes are given only for firm matches. Clone sizes are given selectively: once, few, many, or a class where the clone is expanded.

>TRBJ2-2|TRBD2|16|TRBV27|-
TGTGCCAGCAGTTTATTGGCGGGAGCGAACACCGGGGAGCTGTTTTTT
CASSLLAGANTGELFF
>TRBJ1-3|-|17|TRBV4-1|-
TGCGCCAGCAGCCAAGCCCCCCAGGGACTCTCTGGAAACACCATATATTTT
CASSQAPQGLSGNTIYF
>TRBJ1-3|TRBD1|15|TRBV7-8|-
TGTGCCAGCAGCGCTAAGGGACAGGGGGGAAACACCATATATTTT
CASSAKGQGGNTIYF
>TRBJ1-5|-|12|TRBV9|-
TGTGCCAGCAGCGCAGGTGATCAGCCCCAGCATTTT
CASSAGDQPQHF
>TRBJ2-2|-|15|TRBV18|-
TGTGCCAGCTCACCACCCGGGGGACGGTACGGGGAGCTGTTTTTT
CASSPPGGRYGELFF
>TRBJ2-1|-|15|TRBV7-3|-
TGTGCCAGCAGCTTAACAGCAGGGTGGTCCAGTGAGCAGTTCTTC
CASSLTAGWSSEQFF
>TRBJ2-6|-|18|TRBV4-1|few
TGCGCCAGCAGCCAATCACTTTTTGGAGGGACTGGGGCCAACGTCCTGACTTTC
CASSQSLFGGTGANVLTF
>TRBJ1-5|TRBD1|15|TRBV5-1|-
TGCGCCAGCAGGGGCGGGACAGGGGCCAATCAGCCCCAGCATTTT
CASRGGTGANQPQHF
>TRBJ1-5|-|16|TRBV2|-
TGTGCCAGCAGTATCCCCATTCAGGGGTTGAATCAGCCCCAGCATTTT
CASSIPIQGLNQPQHF
>TRBJ2-7|TRBD2|14|TRBV29-1|-
TGCAGCGTTGCGCTGCTAGCGGGAGTCTACGAGCAGTACTTC
CSVALLAGVYEQYF
>TRBJ2-6|-|15|TRBV5-5|-
TGTGCCAGCAGCTTTTCAGGGTTTGGGGCCAACGTCCTGACTTTC
CASSFSGFGANVLTF